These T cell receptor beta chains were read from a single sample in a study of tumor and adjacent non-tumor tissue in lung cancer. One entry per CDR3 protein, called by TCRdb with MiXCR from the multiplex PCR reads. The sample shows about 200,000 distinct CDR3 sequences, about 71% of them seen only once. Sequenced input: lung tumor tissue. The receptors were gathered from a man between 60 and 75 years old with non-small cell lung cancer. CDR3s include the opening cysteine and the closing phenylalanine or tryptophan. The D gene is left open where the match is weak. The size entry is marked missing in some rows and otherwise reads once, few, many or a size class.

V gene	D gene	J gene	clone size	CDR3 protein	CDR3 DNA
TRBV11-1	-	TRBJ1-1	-	CASSLDKLEAETFF	TGTGCCAGCAGCTTAGATAAGTTGGAGGCTGAAACTTTCTTT
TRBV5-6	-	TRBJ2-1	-	CVSSLFSFEQFF	TGTGTCAGCAGCTTGTTTTCATTTGAGCAGTTCTTC
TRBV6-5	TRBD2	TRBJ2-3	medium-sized	CASTRAGGPSDTQYF	TGTGCCAGCACCCGAGCGGGAGGGCCGTCAGATACGCAGTATTTT
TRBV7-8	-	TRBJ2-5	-	CASSFVEWGHETQYF	TGTGCCAGCAGCTTCGTGGAATGGGGGCATGAGACCCAGTACTTC
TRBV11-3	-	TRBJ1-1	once	CASSIRAVAFF	TGTGCCAGCAGCATCCGGGCTGTTGCTTTCTTT
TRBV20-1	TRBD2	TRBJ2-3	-	CSARDPILLAGVIRPDTQYF	TGCAGTGCTAGAGATCCGATTTTACTAGCGGGAGTAATCCGTCCAGATACGCAGTATTTT
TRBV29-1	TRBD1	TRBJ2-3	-	CSVDDRKGGGTDTQYF	TGCAGCGTTGATGATCGAAAAGGGGGCGGCACAGATACGCAGTATTTT
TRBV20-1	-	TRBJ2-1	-	CSSSTGTGWDGQFF	TGCAGTTCTAGTACAGGGACGGGGTGGGATGGACAGTTCTTC
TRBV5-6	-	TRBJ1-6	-	CASSSGGRVANSPLNF	TGTGCCAGCAGCTCGGGCGGTAGGGTAGCGAATTCACCCCTCAACTTT
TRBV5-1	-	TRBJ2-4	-	CASSFSDKAKNIQYF	TGCGCCAGCAGCTTTTCTGACAAAGCCAAAAACATTCAGTACTTC
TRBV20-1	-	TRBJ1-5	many	CSALQGPSNQPQHF	TGCAGTGCTTTACAGGGTCCGAGCAATCAGCCCCAGCATTTT
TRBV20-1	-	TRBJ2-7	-	CSVGTYEQCF	TGCAGTGTTGGGACCTACGAGCAGTGCTTC
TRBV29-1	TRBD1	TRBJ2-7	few	CSVTGQGEREQYF	TGCAGCGTGACCGGACAGGGGGAGCGCGAGCAGTACTTC
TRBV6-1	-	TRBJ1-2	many	CASSEGYGYTF	TGTGCCAGCAGTGAGGGCTATGGCTACACCTTC
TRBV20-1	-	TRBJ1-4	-	CNASGGRGYEKLFF	TGCAATGCTAGTGGGGGTCGGGGTTATGAAAAACTGTTTTTT
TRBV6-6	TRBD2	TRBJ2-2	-	CASSQRLAGYTGELFF	TGTGCCAGCAGCCAGAGACTAGCGGGGTACACCGGGGAGCTGTTTTTT
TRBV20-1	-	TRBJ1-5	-	CSARQGNQPQHF	TGCAGTGCTAGGCAGGGCAATCAGCCCCAGCATTTT
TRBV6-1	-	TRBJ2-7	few	CASSEVASAGRVYEQYF	TGTGCCAGCAGTGAAGTAGCATCGGCGGGAAGGGTCTACGAGCAGTACTTC
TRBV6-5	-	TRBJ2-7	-	CASGNGGITHYKQYF	TGTGCCAGCGGCAATGGGGGAATCACTCACTACAAGCAGTACTTC
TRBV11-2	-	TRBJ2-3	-	CASSLGAWPITDTQYF	TGTGCCAGCAGCTTGGGGGCGTGGCCAATCACAGATACGCAGTATTTT
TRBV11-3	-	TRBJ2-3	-	CASSLGRVGSDTQYF	TGTGCCAGCAGCCTGGGGCGGGTGGGCTCAGATACGCAGTATTTT
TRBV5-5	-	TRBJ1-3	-	CASSLEGMAGNTIYF	TGTGCTAGCAGCTTGGAAGGGATGGCTGGAAACACCATATATTTT
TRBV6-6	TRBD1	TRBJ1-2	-	CTSSLDRASYGYTF	TGTACCAGCAGCTTAGACAGGGCAAGCTATGGCTACACCTTC
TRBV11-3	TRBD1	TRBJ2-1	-	CASSLRLDRNEQFF	TGTGCCAGCAGTTTACGACTGGACAGGAATGAGCAGTTCTTC
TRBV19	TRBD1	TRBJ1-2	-	CASGTGPGYTF	TGTGCCAGTGGGACAGGGCCGGGCTACACCTTC
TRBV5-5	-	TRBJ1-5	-	CASSQGPTGAQHF	TGTGCCAGCAGCCAGGGCCCCACGGGTGCCCAGCATTTT